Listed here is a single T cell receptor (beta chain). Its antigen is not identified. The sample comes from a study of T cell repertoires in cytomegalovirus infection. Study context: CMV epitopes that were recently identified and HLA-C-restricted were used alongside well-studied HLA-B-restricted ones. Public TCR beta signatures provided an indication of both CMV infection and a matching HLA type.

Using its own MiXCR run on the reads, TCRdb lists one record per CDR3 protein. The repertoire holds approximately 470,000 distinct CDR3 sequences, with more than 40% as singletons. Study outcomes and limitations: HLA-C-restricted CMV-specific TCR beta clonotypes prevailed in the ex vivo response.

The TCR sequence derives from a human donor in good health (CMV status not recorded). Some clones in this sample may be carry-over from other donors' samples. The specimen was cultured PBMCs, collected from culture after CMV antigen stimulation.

The CDR3 sequence: CASSSRAGGPHTQYF. In DNA, the CDR3 is TGTGCCAGCAGCTCGAGGGCGGGGGGGCCTCATACGCAGTATTTT. The V gene is TRBV7-2, the J gene TRBJ2-3, with 9 bases that match TRBD2. Germline V gives CDR1 SGHTA, CDR2 FQGNSA. The CDR3 runs 15 residues. With 4 bases clipped from V and 7 bases from J, the junction kept 9 bases outside the gene matches.